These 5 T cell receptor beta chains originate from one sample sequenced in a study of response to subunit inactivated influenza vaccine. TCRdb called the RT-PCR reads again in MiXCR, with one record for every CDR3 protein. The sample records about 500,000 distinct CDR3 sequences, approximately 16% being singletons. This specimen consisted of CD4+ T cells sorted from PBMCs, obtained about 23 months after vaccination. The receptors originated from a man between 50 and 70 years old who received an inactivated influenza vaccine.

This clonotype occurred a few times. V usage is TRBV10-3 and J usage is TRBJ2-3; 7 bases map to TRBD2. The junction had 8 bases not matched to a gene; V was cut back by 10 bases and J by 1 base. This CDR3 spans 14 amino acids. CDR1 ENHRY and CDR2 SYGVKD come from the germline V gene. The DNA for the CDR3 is TGTGCCAGTCAGACTAGCCGAGGCACAGATACGCAGTATTTT. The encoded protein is CASQTSRGTDTQYF.

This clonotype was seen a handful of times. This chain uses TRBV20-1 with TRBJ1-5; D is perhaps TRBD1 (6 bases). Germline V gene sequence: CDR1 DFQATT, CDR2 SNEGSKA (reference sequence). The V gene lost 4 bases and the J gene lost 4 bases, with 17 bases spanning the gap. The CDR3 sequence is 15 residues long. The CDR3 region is CSAKEGGVGNQPQHF. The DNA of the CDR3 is TGCAGTGCTAAAGAAGGGGGGGTAGGGAATCAGCCCCAGCATTTT.

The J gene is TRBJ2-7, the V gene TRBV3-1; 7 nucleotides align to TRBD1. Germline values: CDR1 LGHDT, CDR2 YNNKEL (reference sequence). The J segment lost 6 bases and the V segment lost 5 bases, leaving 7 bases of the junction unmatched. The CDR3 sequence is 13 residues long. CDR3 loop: CASSARTGAEQYF. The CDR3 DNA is TGTGCCAGCAGCGCGCGAACAGGGGCCGAGCAGTACTTC.

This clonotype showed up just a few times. The CDR3 sequence: CASSLALASHYRFF. CDR3 nucleotides: TGCGCCAGCAGCTTGGCCTTGGCTAGCCATTATCGGTTCTTC. This chain connects TRBV5-1 to TRBJ2-1; perhaps TRBD2 as D (5 bases). Germline V CDR1 and CDR2: SGHRS, YFSETQ. Trimming took 0 bases from V and 15 from J, leaving 19 bases between them. This CDR3 has 14 amino acids.

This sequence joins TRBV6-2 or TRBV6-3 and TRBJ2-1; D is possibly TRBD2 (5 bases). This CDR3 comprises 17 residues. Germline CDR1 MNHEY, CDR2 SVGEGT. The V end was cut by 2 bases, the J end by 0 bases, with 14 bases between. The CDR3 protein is CASSYPLGLVSYNEQFF. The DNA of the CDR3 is TGTGCCAGCAGTTACCCTCTAGGACTTGTCTCCTACAATGAGCAGTTCTTC.